This T cell receptor (beta chain) was captured by sequencing in a study of CD8 T cells in Susac syndrome. This CDR3 has 14 amino acids. The germline V gene encodes CDR1 LNHDA and CDR2 SQIVND (reference sequence). The ends were cut back, 3 bases at V and 3 bases at J, with 11 bases in the middle. Sequencing targeted TCR beta in T cells from blood (CD8+ and CD4+). The TEMRA cells underwent FACS enrichment, while the CD8+ and CD4+ T cells underwent negative isolation. Random hexamers served to reverse transcribe roughly 0.45 to 1 ug RNA. With immunoSEQ multiplex PCR, TCR beta CDR3 was amplified across 54 Vbeta and 13 Jbeta. A single record per CDR3 protein comes from TCRdb applying MiXCR to the immunoSEQ multiplex PCR reads. Among approximately 170,000 distinct CDR3 sequences listed, about 92% were seen once.

V is TRBV19 and J is TRBJ1-2; D not resolved. This sequence originates from a human donor in good health. Sequenced sample: CD4+ T cells from PBMCs. The CDR3 loop reads CASSILHRDYGYTF. Here the CDR3 DNA reads TGTGCCAGTAGTATTCTCCACCGGGACTATGGCTACACCTTC.